These 29 T cell receptor beta chains came from one sample sequenced in a study of CD8 T cells in Susac syndrome. Random hexamers were used to reverse transcribe an amount of about 0.45 to 1 ug RNA. Each CDR3 protein gets one entry after TCRdb re-called the immunoSEQ multiplex PCR reads with MiXCR. The table records some 150,000 distinct CDR3 sequences, around 95% of them present only once. The sequencing input was CD8+ T cells from PBMCs. All receptors come from a human donor with multiple sclerosis.

This clonotype appeared once. The gene calls are TRBV18 and TRBJ1-5; a weak D match, TRBD1 (5 bases). V gave up 6 bases and J gave up 6 bases, with 18 bases separating them. The CDR3 has 15 amino acids. From germline, CDR1 is KGHSH and CDR2 LQKENI. CDR3 nucleotides: TGTGCCAGCTCCCTCGCCAGGGAGGTGCGTCAGCCCCAGCATTTT. Encoded protein: CASSLAREVRQPQHF.

The chain employs TRBV3-1 and TRBJ2-6; 8 bases map to TRBD2. Unmatched junction bases numbered 9, after V lost 4 bases and J lost 4 bases. This CDR3 spans 17 amino acids. The germline V gene has CDR1 LGHDT and CDR2 YNNKEL (reference sequence). CDR3 loop: CASSRSSGGYGANVLTF. CDR3 in DNA: TGTGCCAGCAGCCGATCGTCGGGGGGGTACGGGGCCAACGTCCTGACTTTC.

The gene calls are TRBV5-1 and TRBJ1-2; D possibly corresponds to TRBD1 (6 bases). V was trimmed by 4 bases and J by 8 bases, leaving 24 bases between them. Germline CDR1 reads SGHRS; CDR2 reads YFSETQ. The CDR3 extends over 16 amino acids. The CDR3 nucleotides read TGCGCCAGCAGCGTGGGGGCCTCAGGGAGTCTAGAAGGCTACACCTTC. It yields the protein CASSVGASGSLEGYTF.

CDR3 in DNA: TGTGCCAGCAGCCTAGAAAGTGGCACAGATACGCAGTATTTT. It translates to CASSLESGTDTQYF. The V and J genes are TRBV4-2 and TRBJ2-3; D is ambiguous. V lost 4 bases, J lost 1 base, and 9 bases lay in between. This CDR3 spans 14 amino acids. In germline, CDR1 is LGHNA, CDR2 YNFKEQ.

The rearrangement joins TRBV4-1 to TRBJ1-1, with D uncertain. The germline V and J ends were trimmed by 3 bases and 8 bases, with 16 bases remaining between them. The V gene's germline CDR1 is MGHRA and CDR2 YSYEKL. The CDR3 has 14 residues. The CDR3 region has the DNA TGCGCCAGCAGCCATCCCTATAGGCCAGGCGAAGCTTTCTTT. Amino acids: CASSHPYRPGEAFF.

Only one count was recorded for this clonotype. The chain links TRBV19 to TRBJ1-3; D perhaps matches TRBD1 (6 bases). Germline V lookup: CDR1 LNHDA, CDR2 SQIVND (reference sequence). This CDR3 spans 15 amino acids. Trimming removed 7 bases from V and 1 base from J, with 14 bases in between. CDR3 nucleotides: TGTGCCAGTAAGGACAGTCGGATTTCTGGAAACACCATATATTTT. Protein product: CASKDSRISGNTIYF.

This chain uses TRBV15 with TRBJ2-1, with TRBD2 matching over 15 bases. Per the germline V gene, CDR1 is LNHNV and CDR2 is YYDKDF (reference sequence). The length of the CDR3 is 20 residues. The trim removed 3 bases at V and 0 bases at J, leaving 9 bases unmatched. The CDR3 nucleotides are TGTGCCACCAGCAGCGGGACTAGCGGGGGGCAAATGAGCTCCTACAATGAGCAGTTCTTC. Its protein product is CATSSGTSGGQMSSYNEQFF.

The chain links TRBV2 to TRBJ1-6, with D unresolved. There are 16 residues in the CDR3. Germline-derived CDR1 and CDR2 are SNHLY and FYNNEI. With 5 bases removed from V and 0 bases from J, the gap between germline ends came to 11 bases. CDR3 loop: CASSRGSPSYNSPLHF. CDR3 nucleotides: TGTGCCAGCAGTCGTGGCAGTCCCTCCTATAATTCACCCCTCCACTTT.

The chain links TRBV14 to TRBJ1-1, with D perhaps matching TRBD1 (5 bases). The CDR3 totals 14 residues. V was pared by 4 bases and J by 0 bases, with 9 bases between. CDR1 is SGHDN and CDR2 is FVKESK in the germline V gene. The CDR3 DNA follows: TGTGCCAGCAGCCCGGGACCGTTGAACACTGAAGCTTTCTTT. It translates to CASSPGPLNTEAFF.

The chain recombines TRBV29-1 with TRBJ1-2, with 8 positions matching TRBD1. CDR3 length equals 14 residues. With 1 base clipped from V and 3 bases from J, the junction kept 4 bases outside the gene matches. Germline CDR1 SQVTM, CDR2 ANQGSEA. CDR3 region: CSVEGTGIDYGYTF. Here the CDR3 DNA reads TGCAGCGTTGAAGGGACAGGGATCGACTATGGCTACACCTTC.

The rearrangement uses TRBV29-1 and TRBJ2-1; 13 bases fit TRBD2. CDR1 is SQVTM and CDR2 is ANQGSEA in the germline V gene. The CDR3 extends over 15 amino acids. Germline trimming cut 3 bases from V and 4 bases from J; bases unmatched to any gene: 3. The CDR3 DNA reads TGCAGCGTTGACGGACTAGCGGGGGCTTACAATGAGCAGTTCTTC. Protein sequence: CSVDGLAGAYNEQFF.

The sample holds one count of this clonotype. The chain recombines TRBV27 with TRBJ2-7; 9 bases agree with TRBD2. The CDR3 sequence is 14 residues long. The V gene's germline CDR1 is MNHEY and CDR2 SMNVEV (reference sequence). V lost 4 bases to trimming and J lost 2 bases; unmatched junction nucleotides: 3. CDR3 in DNA: TGTGCCAGCAGTTCCCGACTAGCGGCCTACGAGCAGTACTTC. It specifies CASSSRLAAYEQYF.

The chain is built from TRBV29-1 and TRBJ2-2; maybe TRBD1 (6 bases). In germline, CDR1 is SQVTM, CDR2 ANQGSEA. V lost 3 bases to trimming and J lost 1 base, with 9 bases between them. The CDR3 is 14 amino acids. CDR3 loop: CSVDETGNTGELFF. DNA of the CDR3: TGCAGCGTTGACGAGACAGGGAACACCGGGGAGCTGTTTTTT.

This clonotype showed up just once. The chain employs TRBV9 and TRBJ2-3; D may be TRBD1 (5 bases). With 0 bases removed from V and 6 bases from J, the gap between germline ends came to 11 bases. Germline V lookup: CDR1 SGDLS, CDR2 YYNGEE. CDR3 length equals 14 residues. The CDR3 coding sequence is TGTGCCAGCAGCGTAGCCACAGGCCACGATACGCAGTATTTT. Residues: CASSVATGHDTQYF.

A few counts support this clonotype. The chain uses TRBV13 and TRBJ1-1; tentatively, D is TRBD1 (5 bases). CDR3 size: 15 residues. The V end was cut by 0 bases, the J end by 0 bases, with 8 bases between. Germline loops: CDR1 PRHDT, CDR2 FYEKMQ (reference sequence). The DNA for the CDR3 is TGTGCCAGCAGCTTAGGCCAGGGCCTGAACACTGAAGCTTTCTTT. Amino acids: CASSLGQGLNTEAFF.

The count of this clonotype is one. The chain links TRBV20-1 to TRBJ2-7; D not resolved. Trimming left V 0 bases short and J 4 bases short, with 10 bases between. In germline, CDR1 is DFQATT, CDR2 SNEGSKA (reference sequence). CDR3 length equals 13 residues. The CDR3 spells CSARDHSSYEQYF. CDR3 coding DNA: TGCAGTGCTAGAGATCACAGCAGTTACGAGCAGTACTTC.

Only one count was recorded for this clonotype. The chain uses TRBV2 and TRBJ2-3, with 12 positions matching TRBD1. Per the germline V gene, CDR1 is SNHLY and CDR2 is FYNNEI. The CDR3 length is 17 residues. The ends lost 7 bases at V and 1 base at J; junction bases unmatched: 9. CDR3 DNA sequence: TGTGCCAGCACCGAAGGGACAGGGGGCGCGGGCACAGATACGCAGTATTTT. This sequence encodes CASTEGTGGAGTDTQYF. The whole variable domain, filled in from reference TRBV2 and TRBJ2-3, reads EPEVTQTPSHQVTQMGQEVILRCVPISNHLYFYWYRQILGQKVEFLVSFYNNEISEKSEIFDDQFSVERPDGSNFTLKIRSTKLEDSAMYFCASTEGTGGAGTDTQYFGPGTRLTVL.

The chain couples TRBV30 to TRBJ2-7; weak D call: TRBD1 (5 bases). The CDR3 has 13 amino acids. In germline, CDR1 is GTSNPN, CDR2 SVGIG (reference sequence). Trimming left V 3 bases short and J 7 bases short, with 16 bases between. The CDR3 DNA reads as TGTGCCTGGAGGCTGGACAACCTGGGTGAGCAGTACTTC. It is translated as CAWRLDNLGEQYF.

The table lists this clonotype with a count of one. The chain uses TRBV5-1 and TRBJ1-6; D may be TRBD1 (5 bases). Trimming left V 7 bases short and J 5 bases short, with 13 bases between. This CDR3 comprises 14 residues. The germline V gene encodes CDR1 SGHRS and CDR2 YFSETQ. CDR3 sequence reads: CASAPSRDNSPLHF. CDR3 in DNA: TGCGCCAGCGCTCCCTCCAGGGATAATTCACCCCTCCACTTT.

The chain links TRBV15 to TRBJ2-7; 8 bases match TRBD1. Looked up from germline, CDR1 is LNHNV and CDR2 is YYDKDF (reference sequence). CDR3 length equals 14 residues. With 8 bases clipped from V and 0 bases from J, the junction kept 6 bases outside the gene matches. Here the CDR3 reads CATARDRSSYEQYF. The CDR3 nucleotides read TGTGCCACCGCACGGGACAGGAGCTCCTACGAGCAGTACTTC.

The gene calls are TRBV6-2 or TRBV6-3 and TRBJ2-2; 8 bases match TRBD1. The germline gives CDR1 MNHEY, CDR2 SVGEGT. The V segment lost 7 bases and the J segment 4 bases; nucleotides outside the gene matches: 5. The CDR3 runs to 14 residues. The CDR3 spells CASNPTGVTGELFF. The CDR3 region has the DNA TGTGCCAGCAACCCGACAGGGGTCACCGGGGAGCTGTTTTTT.

The table lists this clonotype with a count of one. The V call is TRBV7-8, the J call TRBJ2-7; 7 bases match TRBD2. The CDR3 sequence is 15 residues long. The V and J ends lost 1 base and 3 bases, in that order; junction bases with no gene match: 6. Per germline, CDR1 SGHVS and CDR2 FQNEAQ. This CDR3 reads CASSLGAGYNYEQYF. In nucleotides, the CDR3 is TGTGCCAGCAGCTTAGGAGCGGGGTACAACTACGAGCAGTACTTC.

A single count supports this clonotype. This sequence joins TRBV5-1 and TRBJ2-3, with 10 bases matching TRBD1. Germline CDR1 reads SGHRS; CDR2 reads YFSETQ. V shed 4 bases, J shed 3 bases, and the junction held 2 bases outside the gene matches. The CDR3 sequence is 14 residues long. CDR3 DNA: TGCGCCAGCAGCGTGGACAGGGGGACAGATACGCAGTATTTT. It codes for CASSVDRGTDTQYF.

J is TRBJ1-4 and V is TRBV12-3 or TRBV12-4; D is uncertain. The CDR3 contains 14 residues. The ends were cut back, 8 bases at V and 8 bases at J, with 18 bases in the middle. In nucleotides, the CDR3 is TGTGCCAGCTCTCCTCTGGGGTTCCGGGAAAAACTGTTTTTT. This gives the protein CASSPLGFREKLFF.

The genes are TRBV7-9 and TRBJ2-4, with D possibly being TRBD2 (5 bases). The CDR3 runs to 14 residues. V was shortened by 5 bases and J by 1 base, with 9 bases between the two germline ends. CDR1 SEHNR and CDR2 FQNEAQ come from the germline V gene (reference sequence). DNA of the CDR3: TGTGCCAGCAGCCTACCGGGGGCCAAAAACATTCAGTACTTC. Protein: CASSLPGAKNIQYF.

This chain joins TRBV29-1 and TRBJ1-1; 8 positions match TRBD1. The ends lost 3 bases at V and 1 base at J; junction bases unmatched: 10. Germline V gene lookup returns CDR1 SQVTM and CDR2 ANQGSEA. The CDR3 spans 16 residues. CDR3 in DNA: TGCAGCGTTGAGGGGGGCAGGGGGCTCCGGAACACTGAAGCTTTCTTT. This translates into CSVEGGRGLRNTEAFF.

Here the CDR3 DNA reads TGTGCTAGTGGTACCCCCGGGACAGGGGACAATGAGCAGTTCTTC. Translation gives CASGTPGTGDNEQFF. The chain has TRBV12-5 and TRBJ2-1; 10 nucleotides line up with TRBD1. The V gene's germline CDR1 is LGHNT and CDR2 FRNRAP. The J segment lost 5 bases and the V segment lost 5 bases, leaving 6 bases of the junction unmatched. The CDR3 has 15 residues.

The V call is TRBV29-1, the J call TRBJ1-2; D is unresolved. The CDR3 covers 10 residues. The V end was cut by 5 bases, the J end by 13 bases, with 14 bases between. The germline gives CDR1 SQVTM, CDR2 ANQGSEA. This CDR3 is CSVPVDNPTF. CDR3 sequence (DNA): TGCAGCGTTCCTGTCGACAACCCCACCTTC.

The rearrangement uses TRBV9 and TRBJ2-2; 8 bases agree with TRBD1. The germline V gene has CDR1 SGDLS and CDR2 YYNGEE. The CDR3 covers 16 residues. Unmatched junction bases numbered 7, after V lost 4 bases and J lost 2 bases. In DNA, the CDR3 is TGTGCCAGCAGCCCCCGAGACAGGGGAAACACCGGGGAGCTGTTTTTT. Translating it yields CASSPRDRGNTGELFF.